The TCR beta chain described here comes from a study of shared clonotypes between healthy human individuals. Per germline, CDR1 SGHRS and CDR2 YFSETQ. The CDR3 is 16 amino acids. With 0 bases removed from V and 5 bases from J, the gap between germline ends came to 16 bases. Sequencing was performed with immunoSEQ multiplex PCR; in TCRdb, only in-frame clones are kept and a portion is missing. The sample records approximately 2.5 million clones, roughly 93% being singletons. This sequence joins TRBV5-1 and TRBJ2-3, with D possibly being TRBD2 (5 bases). Sequences were obtained from naive CD4+ T cells from PBMCs. The subset is: CD45RA+ positively selected. The clonotype originates from a man between 18 and 35 years old in good health. Some clones in this sample may be carry-over from other donors' samples. The CDR3 is CASSLGPSGNKDTQYF. DNA of the CDR3: TGCGCCAGCAGCTTGGGTCCAAGCGGCAATAAAGATACGCAGTATTTT.